This TCR beta chain was identified in a study of shared clonotypes between healthy human individuals. Study overall: The plates for each donor numbered three CD4 naive, three CD4 memory, two CD8 naive and one CD8 memory.

Note on this clone: What it binds is unknown.

CD45RO-negative, CCR7-selected cells formed the naive CD8 fraction, which excluded terminally differentiated effector memory CD45RA+ cells. At the deep level, the assay was run. Genomic DNA belonging to each subset was distributed in equal measure over several immunoSEQ plates. The repertoire was sequenced with immunoSEQ multiplex PCR; TCRdb's copy has only in-frame clones and lacks some. The repertoire consists of about 2.1 million clones, with just under 95% occurring once and the leading ten covering about 1.6%. Study-wide findings and caveats: The rarefaction results pointed to incomplete sorted-subset sequencing despite large depth.

The CDR3 spans 14 residues. Germline CDR1 and CDR2: MNHEY and SMNVEV (reference sequence). Deletions cut 3 bases from V and 7 bases from J, with 14 bases between. The material sequenced was naive CD8+ T cells from PBMCs. The chain recombines TRBV27 with TRBJ2-3; a possible D gene is TRBD1 (6 bases). The TCR sequence derives from a man between 18 and 35 years old in good health. Some clones in this sample may be carry-over from other donors' samples. The CDR3 DNA reads TGTGCCAGCAGTTTTCGTGACAGGACCTATACGCAGTATTTT. This gives the protein CASSFRDRTYTQYF.